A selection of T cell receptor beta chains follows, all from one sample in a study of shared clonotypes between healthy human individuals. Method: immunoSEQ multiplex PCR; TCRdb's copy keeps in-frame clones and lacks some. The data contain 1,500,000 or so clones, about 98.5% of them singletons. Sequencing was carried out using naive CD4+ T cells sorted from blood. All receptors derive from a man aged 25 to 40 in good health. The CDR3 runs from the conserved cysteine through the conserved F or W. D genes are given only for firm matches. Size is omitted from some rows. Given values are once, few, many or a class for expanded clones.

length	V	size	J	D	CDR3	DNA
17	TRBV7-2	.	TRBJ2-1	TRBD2	CASSLLPHTAGNNEQFF	TGTGCCAGCAGCTTATTGCCCCATACAGCGGGAAACAATGAGCAGTTCTTC
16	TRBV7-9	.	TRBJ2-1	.	CASSPATTRTYNEQFF	TGTGCCAGCAGCCCGGCGACAACCCGTACATACAATGAGCAGTTCTTC
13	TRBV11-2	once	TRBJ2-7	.	CASSLVPGGEQYF	TGTGCCAGCAGCTTAGTCCCGGGCGGGGAGCAGTACTTC
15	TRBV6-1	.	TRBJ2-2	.	CASMPGWGGTGELFF	TGTGCCAGCATGCCGGGTTGGGGAGGCACCGGGGAGCTGTTTTTT
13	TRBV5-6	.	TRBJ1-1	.	CASSLAGFLGAFF	TGTGCCAGCAGCTTGGCCGGTTTCCTGGGAGCTTTCTTT
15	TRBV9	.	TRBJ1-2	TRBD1	CASNRDRGRFMGYTF	TGTGCCAGCAACAGAGACAGGGGGCGTTTTATGGGCTACACCTTC
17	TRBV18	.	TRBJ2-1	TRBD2	CASSPLTSGYSYNEQFF	TGTGCCAGCTCACCCTTGACTAGCGGGTACTCCTACAATGAGCAGTTCTTC
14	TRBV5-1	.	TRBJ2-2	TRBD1	CAAREGAFTGELFF	TGCGCCGCCCGTGAGGGGGCGTTTACCGGGGAGCTGTTTTTT
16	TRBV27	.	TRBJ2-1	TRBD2	CASSLGLAGGMYEQFF	TGTGCCAGCAGTCTGGGACTAGCGGGAGGGATGTATGAGCAGTTCTTC
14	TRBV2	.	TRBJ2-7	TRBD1	CATTGQGGLAEQYF	TGTGCCACAACCGGACAGGGTGGATTGGCCGAGCAGTACTTC
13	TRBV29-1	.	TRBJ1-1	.	CSAHRGSNTEAFF	TGCAGCGCCCACCGGGGGTCGAACACTGAAGCTTTCTTT
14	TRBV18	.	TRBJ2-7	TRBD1	CASSPRQGAYEQYF	TGTGCCAGCTCCCCAAGACAGGGGGCTTACGAGCAGTACTTC
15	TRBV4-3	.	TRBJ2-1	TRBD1	CASSQDPGQSNEQFF	TGCGCCAGCAGCCAAGACCCGGGACAGTCCAATGAGCAGTTCTTC
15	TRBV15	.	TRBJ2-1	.	CATSITSFSYNEQFF	TGTGCCACCAGCATTACGAGCTTCTCCTACAATGAGCAGTTCTTC
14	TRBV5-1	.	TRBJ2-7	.	CASSFRGGGYEQYF	TGCGCCAGCAGCTTTCGCGGGGGCGGGTACGAGCAGTACTTC
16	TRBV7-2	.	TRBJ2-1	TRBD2	CASSLSGTSGYNEQFF	TGTGCCAGCAGCTTATCTGGGACTAGCGGCTACAATGAGCAGTTCTTC
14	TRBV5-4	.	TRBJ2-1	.	CASSLEGPRNEQFF	TGTGCCAGCAGCTTGGAGGGCCCTCGAAATGAGCAGTTCTTC
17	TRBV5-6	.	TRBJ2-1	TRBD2	CASSWLGLAGRRNEQFF	TGTGCCAGCAGCTGGTTGGGACTAGCGGGGCGGCGCAATGAGCAGTTCTTC
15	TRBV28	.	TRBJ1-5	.	CASSFLPGGNQPQHF	TGTGCCAGCAGTTTCCTTCCAGGGGGCAATCAGCCCCAGCATTTT
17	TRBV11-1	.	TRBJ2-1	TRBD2	CASSPYGLAGVLDEQFF	TGTGCCAGCAGCCCATACGGACTAGCGGGAGTTCTAGATGAGCAGTTCTTC
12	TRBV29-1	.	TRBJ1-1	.	CSVGRSNTEAFF	TGCAGCGTTGGGCGATCAAACACTGAAGCTTTCTTT
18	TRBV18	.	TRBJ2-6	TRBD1	CASSPQSPGGSGANVLTF	TGTGCCAGCTCACCACAATCTCCAGGGGGCTCTGGGGCCAACGTCCTGACTTTC
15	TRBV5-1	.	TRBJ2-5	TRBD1	CASSLVPTGQETQYF	TGCGCCAGCAGCTTGGTACCGACAGGGCAAGAGACCCAGTACTTC
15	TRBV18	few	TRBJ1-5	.	CASSPTVTLNQPQHF	TGTGCCAGCTCACCCACTGTCACCCTCAATCAGCCCCAGCATTTT
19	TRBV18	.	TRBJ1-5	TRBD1	CASSSLRDRGYIFAQPQHF	TGTGCCAGCTCAAGCCTCCGGGACAGGGGCTATATATTCGCTCAGCCCCAGCATTTT
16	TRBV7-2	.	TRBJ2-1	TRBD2	CASSLGLAGGKVEQFF	TGTGCCAGCAGCTTAGGACTAGCGGGAGGAAAGGTTGAGCAGTTCTTC
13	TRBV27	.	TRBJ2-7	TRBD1	CASRTTGAYEQYF	TGTGCCAGCAGAACGACAGGGGCCTACGAGCAGTACTTC
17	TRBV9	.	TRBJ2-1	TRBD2	CASSVGVAGGRSNEQFF	TGTGCCAGCAGCGTAGGTGTAGCGGGAGGGCGTAGCAATGAGCAGTTCTTC
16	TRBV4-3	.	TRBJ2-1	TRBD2	CASSSEPGLSYNEQFF	TGCGCCAGCAGCTCTGAACCGGGACTAAGTTACAATGAGCAGTTCTTC
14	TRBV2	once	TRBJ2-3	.	CASKASPTTDTQYF	TGTGCCAGCAAAGCCAGCCCTACCACAGATACGCAGTATTTT
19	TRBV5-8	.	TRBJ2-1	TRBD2	CASSSGITSGSGTYNEQFF	TGTGCCAGCAGCTCTGGGATCACTAGCGGGAGCGGGACCTACAATGAGCAGTTCTTC
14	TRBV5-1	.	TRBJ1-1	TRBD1	CASSLRDSYTEAFF	TGCGCCAGCAGCTTACGGGACAGTTACACTGAAGCTTTCTTT
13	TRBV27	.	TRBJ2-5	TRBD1	CASSYGTGETQYF	TGTGCCAGCAGCTACGGGACAGGGGAGACCCAGTACTTC
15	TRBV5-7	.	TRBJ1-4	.	CASSAPGRNGGKLFF	TGTGCCAGCAGCGCCCCGGGGCGAAATGGAGGAAAACTGTTTTTT
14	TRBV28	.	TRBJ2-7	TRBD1	CASNLQGAVYEQYF	TGTGCCAGCAACCTACAGGGGGCAGTCTACGAGCAGTACTTC
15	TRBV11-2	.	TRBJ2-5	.	CASSAEQGAQETQYF	TGTGCCAGCAGCGCGGAGCAGGGTGCGCAAGAGACCCAGTACTTC